This note documents a single TCR beta chain sequence. This specimen comes from a study of T cell changes during pregnancy in multiple sclerosis. Here immunoSEQ multiplex PCR was the method, and the copy in TCRdb shows in-frame clones only, minus some. The sample contains tens of thousands of clones, about 91% of which appear only once. The clonotype originates from a female donor with multiple sclerosis, enrolled in a pregnancy study. The source material was peripheral blood, sampled before pregnancy.

CDR3 nucleotides: TGTGCCAGCAGTTTATCAGGTGGATGGGGGGAACCTAACTATGGCTACACCTTC. Its translation is CASSLSGGWGEPNYGYTF. The V gene is TRBV27, the J gene TRBJ1-2; TRBD1 is a possible D gene (5 bases). V shed 0 bases and J shed 0 bases, with 17 bases lying between them. Per the germline V gene, CDR1 is MNHEY and CDR2 is SMNVEV (reference sequence). The CDR3 contains 18 residues.